The clone carrying this TCR beta chain appeared a few times. What it recognizes is unknown. These data belong to a study of CD8+ T cells in alopecia areata. Findings and limits, study-wide: Scalp clonality and expanded CD8+ clones among the top 100 were significantly decreased by tofacitinib. The study found TCR sharing across patients less clear than in mice, possibly for HLA reasons. Many expanded lesional clones stayed in scalp and blood while on tofacitinib.

As to treatment: oral pan-JAK inhibitor, 5-10 mg twice daily. RNA was isolated and reverse transcribed to cDNA, the sequencing template. The table came from immunoSEQ multiplex PCR; TCRdb's copy has only in-frame clones and leaves some out. The sample has 95,000 to 110,000 clones, around 86% seen once. In germline, CDR1 is SGHDT, CDR2 YYEEEE. This CDR3 region has 16 residues. V trimming: 4 bases; J trimming: 6 bases; junction bases outside the gene matches: 14. This sample comprised CD8+ T cells sorted from blood, obtained around week 30, from a patient treated with tofacitinib. The V and J genes are TRBV5-6 and TRBJ2-7; 9 bases are shared with TRBD1. The source is a human donor with alopecia areata. CDR3 amino acids: CASSQGWGQGESEQYF. The CDR3 nucleotides are TGTGCCAGCAGCCAAGGGTGGGGACAGGGAGAATCCGAGCAGTACTTC.